The 26 T cell receptor beta chains below all came from one sample that was sequenced in a study of blood T cell repertoires in COVID-19. TCRdb keeps only in-frame clones here, not all; method: immunoSEQ multiplex PCR. There are 150,000 to 200,000 clones in the sample; under 80% occur only once, and less than 20% lies in the top ten. Sequencing was carried out using PBMCs or T cells enriched from blood (not recorded which). These receptors all stem from a woman aged 45-59 years with acute COVID-19.

This clone was detected only a few times. Other DNA sequences in this sample translate to the same CDR3. CDR3 loop: CASSDSTGGNTEAFF. CDR3 nucleotides: TGTGCCAGCAGTGACTCGACAGGGGGGAACACTGAAGCTTTCTTT. The chain joins TRBV6-4 to TRBJ1-1; the match to TRBD1 covers 9 bases. The V segment lost 0 bases and the J segment 1 base; nucleotides outside the gene matches: 0. This CDR3 has 15 residues. The V gene's germline CDR1 is MRHNA and CDR2 SNTAGT.

This clone was seen a handful of times. This chain uses TRBV6-1 with TRBJ2-1, with 9 bases that match TRBD2. V was pared by 2 bases and J by 7 bases, with 0 bases of the junction left unmatched. Germline CDR1 MNHNS, CDR2 SASEGT. This CDR3 is 13 amino acids long. The CDR3 protein is CASSELAGNEQFF. The CDR3 DNA reads as TGTGCCAGCAGTGAACTAGCGGGGAATGAGCAGTTCTTC.

This chain's CDR3 is CASSVASQFSGNTIYF. As DNA, the CDR3 is TGTGCCAGCAGCGTAGCTAGTCAGTTCTCTGGAAACACCATATATTTT. The V call is TRBV9, the J call TRBJ1-3; D is ambiguous. V was pared by 0 bases and J by 0 bases, with 10 bases between. The CDR3 contains 16 residues. In germline, CDR1 is SGDLS, CDR2 YYNGEE. The variable domain in full, completed from reference TRBV9 and TRBJ1-3, reads DSGVTQTPKHLITATGQRVTLRCSPRSGDLSVYWYQQSLDQGLQFLIQYYNGEERAKGNILERFSAQQFPDLHSELNLSSLELGDSALYFCASSVASQFSGNTIYFGEGSWLTVV.

This clone occurred once. This chain connects TRBV28 to TRBJ1-5, with D unresolved. The CDR3 totals 13 residues. CDR1 MDHEN and CDR2 SYDVKM come from the germline V gene. The V end lost 4 bases, the J end lost 5 bases, and 9 bases lay between the germline ends. The CDR3 sequence: CASSWTRDQPQHF. CDR3 in DNA: TGTGCCAGCAGTTGGACTAGGGATCAGCCCCAGCATTTT.

This clone has a handful of counts. The rearrangement joins TRBV2 to TRBJ2-3; 7 bases align to TRBD2. Germline CDR1 is SNHLY and CDR2 is FYNNEI. The CDR3 has 17 amino acids. Germline trimming cut 7 bases from V and 1 base from J; bases unmatched to any gene: 14. The DNA of the CDR3 is TGTGCCAGCATCTACAACTCGGGAGGCAGACGCACAGATACGCAGTATTTT. Residues: CASIYNSGGRRTDTQYF.

This chain uses TRBV6-4 with TRBJ1-1, with D hard to call. Germline-derived CDR1 and CDR2 are MRHNA and SNTAGT. V gave up 4 bases and J gave up 2 bases, with 8 bases separating them. The CDR3 spans 13 residues. CDR3 coding DNA: TGTGCCAGCAGTGTGGACTCCAACACTGAAGCTTTCTTT. This translates into CASSVDSNTEAFF.

V gene TRBV7-8 combines with J gene TRBJ2-7, with a possible D match to TRBD1 (6 bases). Trimming stripped 5 bases from V and 0 bases from J, with 14 bases between. CDR3 length: 15 residues. Germline CDR1 and CDR2: SGHVS and FQNEAQ. The CDR3 DNA reads TGTGCCAGCAGCCTCGGGCAGGGGCTCTCCTACGAGCAGTACGTC. Its protein product is CASSLGQGLSYEQYV.

Details on this clone: Because it lacks the conserved phenylalanine or tryptophan at the end, this CDR3 is likely a read error. The limits of the CDR3 on the DNA are not certain, so only TCRdb's listed CDR3 is given. The rearrangement uses TRBV7-8 and TRBJ1-3; the table gives TRBD1 as D, unverified against the DNA. CDR1 SGHVS and CDR2 FQNEAQ come from the germline V gene. The CDR3 is made up of 13 amino acids, end residues included. The CDR3 loop is CASSLDTGTGPSI.

The rearrangement joins TRBV11-2 to TRBJ2-5; 7 nucleotides agree with TRBD2. This CDR3 is built from 14 residues. V lost 1 base and J lost 4; bases outside the gene matches: 3. From germline, CDR1 is SGHAT and CDR2 FQNNGV. The DNA for the CDR3 is TGTGCCAGCAGCTTAGGGAGCGGGGCAGAGACCCAGTACTTC. It encodes CASSLGSGAETQYF.

The CDR3 sequence: CASSPVRTGGTDTQYF. CDR3 coding DNA: TGTGCCAGCAGCCCCGTAAGGACAGGGGGCACAGATACGCAGTATTTT. This chain links TRBV4-2 with TRBJ2-3; 9 nucleotides align to TRBD1. With 4 bases clipped from V and 1 base from J, the junction kept 6 bases outside the gene matches. The germline gives CDR1 LGHNA, CDR2 YNFKEQ. The CDR3 runs to 16 residues.

The chain recombines TRBV14 with TRBJ2-5; 7 positions match TRBD1. Germline assignment: CDR1 SGHDN and CDR2 FVKESK. With V trimmed by 1 base and J by 5 bases, 10 bases remained unmatched. The CDR3 consists of 16 residues. CDR3 in amino acids: CASSQGSSSQGETQYF. In DNA, the CDR3 is TGTGCCAGCAGCCAAGGGTCGTCATCACAGGGGGAGACCCAGTACTTC.

This chain joins TRBV7-2 and TRBJ2-5; TRBD2 agrees at 7 bases. Germline CDR1 reads SGHTA; CDR2 reads FQGNSA. Germline trimming cut 5 bases from V and 0 bases from J; bases unmatched to any gene: 9. The CDR3 consists of 16 residues. This chain's CDR3 is CASSHSGGLYQETQYF. The CDR3 DNA reads TGTGCCAGCAGCCACTCCGGGGGGTTGTACCAAGAGACCCAGTACTTC.

This chain joins TRBV4-1 and TRBJ1-5; no firm D call. The CDR3 spans 16 residues. CDR1 and CDR2 (germline): MGHRA, YSYEKL. V dropped 0 bases and J dropped 1 base, with 10 bases sitting between them. The CDR3 loop reads CASSQDLTDSNQPQHF. CDR3 nucleotides: TGCGCCAGCAGCCAAGATCTAACAGACAGCAATCAGCCCCAGCATTTT.

In this sample, this clone turned up once. This chain joins TRBV1 and TRBJ2-1; the tabulated D call, TRBD2, remains unverified against the DNA. TRBV1 is marked as a pseudogene. The CDR3 runs to 16 residues. Written as DNA, the CDR3 is TGCACCAGCAGCCACGCTACTAGCGGGGGGGACAATGAGCAGTTCTTC. As protein: CTSSHATSGGDNEQFF.

CDR3 sequence reads: CASSSLTVSTDTQYF. The CDR3 region has the DNA TGTGCCAGCAGCTCTTTGACAGTCAGCACAGATACGCAGTATTTT. V and J are TRBV11-1 and TRBJ2-3; maybe TRBD1 (5 bases). Germline lookup yields CDR1 SGHAT and CDR2 FQDESV (reference sequence). Trimming removed 4 bases at V and 0 bases at J, with 11 bases between. CDR3 size: 15 residues.

Concerning this clone: The same CDR3 also results from other DNA sequences found in this sample. The CDR3 DNA reads TGCGCCAGCAGCTTGGGCCACAGGGATACCGGGGAGCTGTTTTTT. This codes for CASSLGHRDTGELFF. This chain joins TRBV5-1 and TRBJ2-2, with a possible D match to TRBD1 (6 bases). V lost 0 bases, J lost 5 bases, and 11 bases lay in between. This CDR3 is 15 amino acids long. The germline CDR1 and CDR2 sequences are SGHRS and YFSETQ.

This clone turned up a few times. J is TRBJ1-2 and V is TRBV27; D is ambiguous. CDR1 and CDR2 from the germline V gene are MNHEY and SMNVEV (reference sequence). V gave up 5 bases and J gave up 4 bases, with 8 bases separating them. This CDR3 is 12 amino acids long. Here the CDR3 DNA reads TGTGCCAGCAGTCCGGCGGGCTATGGCTACACCTTC. Translating it yields CASSPAGYGYTF.

In this sample, this clone turned up a few times. The V gene is TRBV5-1, the J gene TRBJ2-1; 7 bases are shared with TRBD1. This CDR3 region has 13 residues. J gave up 8 bases and V 4 bases, and 6 bases lay outside the gene matches. Per germline, CDR1 SGHRS and CDR2 YFSETQ. The CDR3 sequence is CASSRGQEHEQFF. The CDR3 region has the DNA TGCGCCAGCAGCCGTGGACAGGAACATGAGCAGTTCTTC.

This rearrangement joins TRBV6-1 to TRBJ1-2; the match to TRBD1 covers 9 bases. The CDR3 is 12 amino acids. V lost 8 bases, J lost 8 bases, and 6 bases stayed unmatched. Germline lookup yields CDR1 MNHNS and CDR2 SASEGT. The CDR3 DNA is TGTGCCAGCGGGACAGGGAATGGGGGCTACACCTTC. Translation: CASGTGNGGYTF.

This rearrangement joins TRBV4-1 to TRBJ2-2, with TRBD2 identical over 13 bases. The CDR3 has 15 amino acids. V lost 7 bases to trimming and J lost 4 bases; unmatched junction nucleotides: 3. CDR1 and CDR2 from the germline V gene are MGHRA and YSYEKL. For the CDR3, the DNA is TGCGCCAGCATGAGGACTAGCGGGGGCACCGGGGAGCTGTTTTTT. Translated: CASMRTSGGTGELFF.

This chain joins TRBV7-2 and TRBJ1-1; TRBD1 matches at 9 bases. The CDR3 consists of 14 residues. Germline CDR1 and CDR2: SGHTA and FQGNSA. V shed 7 bases, J shed 4 bases, and the junction held 7 bases outside the gene matches. The CDR3, as DNA: TGTGCCAGCACCGGGACAGGGTTGGGCACTGAAGCTTTCTTT. Translated: CASTGTGLGTEAFF.

Note on this clone: This sample includes further DNA sequences coding for the same CDR3. The genes are TRBV9 and TRBJ2-1; TRBD2 matches at 12 bases. Trimming removed 0 bases from V and 7 bases from J; junction bases left unmatched: 2. The CDR3 is 15 amino acids. Germline loops: CDR1 SGDLS, CDR2 YYNGEE. The CDR3 spells CASSVGLAGGNEQFF. CDR3 DNA sequence: TGTGCCAGCAGCGTAGGTCTAGCGGGGGGGAATGAGCAGTTCTTC.

The rearrangement joins TRBV7-2 to TRBJ2-1; unclear D gene. The CDR3 sequence is 14 residues long. CDR1 and CDR2 (germline): SGHTA, FQGNSA. The germline V and J ends were trimmed by 5 bases and 9 bases, with 17 bases remaining between them. DNA for the CDR3: TGTGCCAGCAGCCTACTCCGCTCCCGTCCTGAGCAGTTCTTC. Encoded protein: CASSLLRSRPEQFF.

The chain employs TRBV7-2 and TRBJ1-1; 7 positions match TRBD1. The CDR3 covers 14 residues. CDR1 is SGHTA, CDR2 FQGNSA, per germline. Trimming at V came to 5 bases and at J to 3 bases, leaving 6 bases not matched to a gene. The CDR3: CASSPQGSDTEAFF. The CDR3 nucleotides are TGTGCCAGCAGCCCACAGGGGTCGGACACTGAAGCTTTCTTT.

This clone was counted a single time. V is TRBV28 and J is TRBJ2-2, with 10 bases fitting TRBD2. This CDR3 has 16 residues. The J segment lost 4 bases and the V segment lost 5 bases, leaving 7 bases of the junction unmatched. The germline gives CDR1 MDHEN, CDR2 SYDVKM. This CDR3 is CASSPERGGSTGELFF. The CDR3 region has the DNA TGTGCCAGCAGTCCAGAGCGGGGGGGAAGCACCGGGGAGCTGTTTTTT.

V and J are TRBV28 and TRBJ1-2; 7 bases are a match to TRBD1. Germline loops: CDR1 MDHEN, CDR2 SYDVKM. This CDR3 contains 16 residues. Trimming at V came to 6 bases and at J to 6 bases, leaving 16 bases not matched to a gene. CDR3 nucleotides: TGTGCCAGCAGCATCCCAGGACAGGAAACGACTGATGGCTACACCTTC. Protein: CASSIPGQETTDGYTF.